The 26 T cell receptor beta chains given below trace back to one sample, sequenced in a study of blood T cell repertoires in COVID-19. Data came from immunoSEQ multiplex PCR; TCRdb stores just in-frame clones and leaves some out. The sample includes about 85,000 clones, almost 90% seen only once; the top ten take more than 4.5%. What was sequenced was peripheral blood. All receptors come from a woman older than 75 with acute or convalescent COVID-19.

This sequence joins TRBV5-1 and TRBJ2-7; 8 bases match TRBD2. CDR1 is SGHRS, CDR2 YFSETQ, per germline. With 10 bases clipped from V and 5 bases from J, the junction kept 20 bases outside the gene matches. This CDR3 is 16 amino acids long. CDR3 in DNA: TGCGCCCGCCGCGGGGGCGGGGGGCAGTTGACGAACGAGCAGTACTTC. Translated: CARRGGGGQLTNEQYF. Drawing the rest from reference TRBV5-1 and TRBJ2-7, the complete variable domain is KAGVTQTPRYLIKTRGQQVTLSCSPISGHRSVSWYQQTPGQGLQFLFEYFSETQRNKGNFPGRFSGRQFSNSRSEMNVSTLELGDSALYLCARRGGGGQLTNEQYFGPGTRLTVT.

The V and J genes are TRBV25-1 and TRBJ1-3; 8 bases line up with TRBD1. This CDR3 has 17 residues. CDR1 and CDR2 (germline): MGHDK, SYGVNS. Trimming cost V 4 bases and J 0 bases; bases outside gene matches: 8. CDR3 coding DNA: TGTGCCAGCAGTGCAACCGGACAGGGATACTCTGGAAACACCATATATTTT. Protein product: CASSATGQGYSGNTIYF. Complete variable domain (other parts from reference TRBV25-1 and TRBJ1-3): EADIYQTPRYLVIGTGKKITLECSQTMGHDKMYWYQQDPGMELHLIHYSYGVNSTEKGDLSSESTVSRIRTEHFPLTLESARPSHTSQYLCASSATGQGYSGNTIYFGEGSWLTVV.

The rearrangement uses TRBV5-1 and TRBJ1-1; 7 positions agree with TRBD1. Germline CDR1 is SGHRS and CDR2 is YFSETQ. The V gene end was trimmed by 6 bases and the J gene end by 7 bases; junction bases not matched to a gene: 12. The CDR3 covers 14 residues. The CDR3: CASNRGSDFREAFF. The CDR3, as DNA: TGCGCCAGCAACAGGGGTTCCGATTTTCGTGAAGCTTTCTTT.

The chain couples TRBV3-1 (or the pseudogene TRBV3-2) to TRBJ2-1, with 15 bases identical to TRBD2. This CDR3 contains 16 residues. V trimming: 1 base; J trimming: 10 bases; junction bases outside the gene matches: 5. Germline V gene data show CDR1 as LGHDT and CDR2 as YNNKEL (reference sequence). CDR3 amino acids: CASSQVGLAGGGEQFF. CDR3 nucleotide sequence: TGTGCCAGCAGCCAAGTGGGACTAGCGGGAGGAGGGGAGCAGTTCTTC.

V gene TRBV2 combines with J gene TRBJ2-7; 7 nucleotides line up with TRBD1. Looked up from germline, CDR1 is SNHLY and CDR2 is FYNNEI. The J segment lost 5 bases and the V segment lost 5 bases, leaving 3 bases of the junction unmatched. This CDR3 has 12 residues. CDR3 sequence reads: CASSSTGDEQYF. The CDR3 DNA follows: TGTGCCAGCAGTAGTACAGGGGACGAGCAGTACTTC.

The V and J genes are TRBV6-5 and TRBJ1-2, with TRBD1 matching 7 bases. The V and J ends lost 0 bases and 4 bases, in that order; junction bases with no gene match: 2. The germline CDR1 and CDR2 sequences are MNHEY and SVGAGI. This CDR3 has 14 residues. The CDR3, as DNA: TGTGCCAGCAGTTACTCAGGGGGCTCCTATGGCTACACCTTC. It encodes CASSYSGGSYGYTF.

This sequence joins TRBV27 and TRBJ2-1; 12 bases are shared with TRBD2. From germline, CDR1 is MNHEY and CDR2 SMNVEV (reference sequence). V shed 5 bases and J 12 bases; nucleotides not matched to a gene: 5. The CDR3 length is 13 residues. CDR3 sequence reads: CASSLAGGQVQFF. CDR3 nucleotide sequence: TGTGCCAGCAGTCTAGCGGGGGGGCAGGTGCAGTTCTTC.

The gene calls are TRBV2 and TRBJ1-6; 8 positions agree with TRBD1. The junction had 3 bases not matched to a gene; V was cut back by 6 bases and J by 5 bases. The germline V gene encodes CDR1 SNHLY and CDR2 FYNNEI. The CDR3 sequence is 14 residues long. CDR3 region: CASRDRGHNSPLHF. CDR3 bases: TGTGCCAGCAGAGACAGGGGCCATAATTCACCCCTCCACTTT.

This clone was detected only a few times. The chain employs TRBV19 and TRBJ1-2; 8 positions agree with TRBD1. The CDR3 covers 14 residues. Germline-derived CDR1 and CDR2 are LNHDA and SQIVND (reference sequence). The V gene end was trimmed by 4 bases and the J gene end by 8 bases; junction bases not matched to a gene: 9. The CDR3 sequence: CASSTQTGGRGYTF. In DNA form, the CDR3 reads TGTGCCAGTAGTACTCAAACAGGGGGGAGAGGCTACACCTTC.

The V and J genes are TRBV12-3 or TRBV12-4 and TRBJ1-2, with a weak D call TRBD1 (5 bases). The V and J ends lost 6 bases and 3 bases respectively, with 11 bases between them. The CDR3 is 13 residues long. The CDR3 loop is CASSGQGYYGYTF. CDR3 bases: TGTGCCAGCAGCGGGCAGGGTTACTATGGCTACACCTTC.

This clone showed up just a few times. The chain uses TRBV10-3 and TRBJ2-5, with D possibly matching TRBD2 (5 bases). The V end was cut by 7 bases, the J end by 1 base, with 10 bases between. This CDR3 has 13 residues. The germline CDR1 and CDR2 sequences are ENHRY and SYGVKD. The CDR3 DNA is TGTGCCATCAATAGGACTCCCCAAGAGACCCAGTACTTC. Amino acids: CAINRTPQETQYF.

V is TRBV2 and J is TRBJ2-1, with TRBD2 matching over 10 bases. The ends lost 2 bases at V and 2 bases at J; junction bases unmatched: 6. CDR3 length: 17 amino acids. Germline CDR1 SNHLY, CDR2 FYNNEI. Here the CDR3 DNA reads TGTGCCAGCAGTGAACTTCGGACTAGCGGAACCTACAATGAGCAGTTCTTC. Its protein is CASSELRTSGTYNEQFF.

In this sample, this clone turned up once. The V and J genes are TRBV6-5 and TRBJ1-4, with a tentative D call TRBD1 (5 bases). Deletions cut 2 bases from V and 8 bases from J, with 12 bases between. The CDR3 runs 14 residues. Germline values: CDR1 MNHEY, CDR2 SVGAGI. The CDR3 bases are TGTGCCAGCAGTTACCTTCAGGGTGGGGAAAAACTGTTTTTT. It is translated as CASSYLQGGEKLFF.

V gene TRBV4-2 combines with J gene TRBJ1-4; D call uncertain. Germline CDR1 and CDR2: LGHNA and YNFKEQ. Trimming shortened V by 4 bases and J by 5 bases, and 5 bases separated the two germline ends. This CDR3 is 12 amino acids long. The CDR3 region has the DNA TGTGCCAGCAGCCGGGAGAATGAAAAACTGTTTTTT. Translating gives CASSRENEKLFF.

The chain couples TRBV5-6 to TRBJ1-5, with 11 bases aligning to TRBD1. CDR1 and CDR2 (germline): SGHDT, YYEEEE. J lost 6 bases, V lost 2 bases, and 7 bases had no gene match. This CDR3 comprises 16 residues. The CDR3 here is CASSFGRTGGGQPQHF. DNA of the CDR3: TGTGCCAGCAGCTTTGGAAGGACAGGGGGCGGTCAGCCCCAGCATTTT.

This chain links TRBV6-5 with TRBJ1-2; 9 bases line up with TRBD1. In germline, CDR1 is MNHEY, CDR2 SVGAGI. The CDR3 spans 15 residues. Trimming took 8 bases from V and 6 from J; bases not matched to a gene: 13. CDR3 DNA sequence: TGTGCCAGCGGACCCTTTCGGGACAGGGTAGATGGCTACACCTTC. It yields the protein CASGPFRDRVDGYTF.

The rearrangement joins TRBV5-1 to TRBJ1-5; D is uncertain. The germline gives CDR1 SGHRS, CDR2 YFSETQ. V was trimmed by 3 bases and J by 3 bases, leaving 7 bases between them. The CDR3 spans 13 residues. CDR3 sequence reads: CASSWRPNQPQHF. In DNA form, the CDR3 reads TGCGCCAGCAGCTGGCGGCCCAATCAGCCCCAGCATTTT.

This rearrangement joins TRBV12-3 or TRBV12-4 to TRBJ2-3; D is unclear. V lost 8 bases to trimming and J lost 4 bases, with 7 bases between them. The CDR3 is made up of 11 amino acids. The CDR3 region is CASGRPDTQYF. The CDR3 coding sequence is TGTGCCAGCGGCCGTCCAGATACGCAGTATTTT.

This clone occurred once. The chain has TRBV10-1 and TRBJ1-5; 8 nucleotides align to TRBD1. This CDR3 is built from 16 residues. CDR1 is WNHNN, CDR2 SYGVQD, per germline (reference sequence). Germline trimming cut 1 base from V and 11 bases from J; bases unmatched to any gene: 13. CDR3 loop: CASSEWGDRTVCSQHF. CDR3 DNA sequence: TGCGCCAGCAGTGAGTGGGGGGACAGGACTGTTTGTTCCCAGCATTTT.

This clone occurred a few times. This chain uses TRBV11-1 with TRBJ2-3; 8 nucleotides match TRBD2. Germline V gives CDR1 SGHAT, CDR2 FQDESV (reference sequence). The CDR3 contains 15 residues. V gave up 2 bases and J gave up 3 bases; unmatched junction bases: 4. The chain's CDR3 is CASSLFREGTDTQYF. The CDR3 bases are TGTGCCAGCAGCTTATTTCGGGAGGGTACAGATACGCAGTATTTT. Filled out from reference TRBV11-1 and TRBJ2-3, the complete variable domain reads EAEVAQSPRYKITEKSQAVAFWCDPISGHATLYWYRQILGQGPELLVQFQDESVVDDSQLPKDRFSAERLKGVDSTLKIQPAELGDSAMYLCASSLFREGTDTQYFGPGTRLTVL.

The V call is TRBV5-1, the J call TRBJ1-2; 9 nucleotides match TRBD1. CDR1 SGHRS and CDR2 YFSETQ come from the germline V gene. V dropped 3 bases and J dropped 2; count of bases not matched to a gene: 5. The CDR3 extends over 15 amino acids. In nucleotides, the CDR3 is TGCGCCAGCAGCTCACTGGGACAGGGCAACTATGGCTACACCTTC. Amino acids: CASSSLGQGNYGYTF.

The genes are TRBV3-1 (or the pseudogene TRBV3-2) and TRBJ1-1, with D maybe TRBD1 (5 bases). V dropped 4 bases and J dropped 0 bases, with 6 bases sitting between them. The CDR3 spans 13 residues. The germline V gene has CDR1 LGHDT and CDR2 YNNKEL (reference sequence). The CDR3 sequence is CASSRGLNTEAFF. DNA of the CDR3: TGTGCCAGCAGCCGGGGCTTGAACACTGAAGCTTTCTTT.

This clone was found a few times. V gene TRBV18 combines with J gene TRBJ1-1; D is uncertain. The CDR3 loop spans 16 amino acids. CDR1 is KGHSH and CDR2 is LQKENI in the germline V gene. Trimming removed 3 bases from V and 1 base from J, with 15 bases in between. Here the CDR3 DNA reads TGTGCCAGCTCACCCCTTAAACAGATTGGGAACACTGAAGCTTTCTTT. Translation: CASSPLKQIGNTEAFF.

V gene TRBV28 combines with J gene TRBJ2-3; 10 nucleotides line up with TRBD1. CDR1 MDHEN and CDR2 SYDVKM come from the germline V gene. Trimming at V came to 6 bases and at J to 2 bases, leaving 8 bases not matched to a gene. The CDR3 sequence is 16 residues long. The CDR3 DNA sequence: TGTGCCAGCAGCTACGACAGGGGGCCGTACACAGATACGCAGTATTTT. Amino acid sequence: CASSYDRGPYTDTQYF.

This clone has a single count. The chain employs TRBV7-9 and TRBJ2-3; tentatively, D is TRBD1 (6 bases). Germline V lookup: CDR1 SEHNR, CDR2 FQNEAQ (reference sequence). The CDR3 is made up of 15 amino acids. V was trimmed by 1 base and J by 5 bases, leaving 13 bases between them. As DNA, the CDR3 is TGTGCCAGCAGCTTAGAAGGGGGAGTCATAGATACGCAGTATTTT. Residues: CASSLEGGVIDTQYF.

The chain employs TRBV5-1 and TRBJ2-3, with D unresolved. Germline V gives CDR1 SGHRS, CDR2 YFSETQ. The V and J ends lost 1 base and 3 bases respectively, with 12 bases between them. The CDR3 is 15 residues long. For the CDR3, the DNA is TGCGCCAGCAGCTTGATCTCCGGCGGAACAGATACGCAGTATTTT. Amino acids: CASSLISGGTDTQYF.